Below are 24 T cell receptor beta chains sequenced from a single sample in a study of blood T cell repertoires in COVID-19. Libraries were prepared by immunoSEQ multiplex PCR; TCRdb keeps only in-frame clonotypes and omits some of them. The table includes roughly 23,000 clones, approximately 90% detected once. Sequences were obtained from peripheral blood. Receptor source: a woman at least 80 years old with active COVID-19.

This chain uses TRBV29-1 with TRBJ2-7; maybe TRBD2 (6 bases). V lost 4 bases and J 6 bases, leaving 16 bases between the germline ends. Per the germline V gene, CDR1 is SQVTM and CDR2 is ANQGSEA. The length of the CDR3 is 13 residues. The CDR3 loop reads CSVGRPAGGEQYF. As DNA, the CDR3 is TGCAGCGTTGGTAGGCCCGCCGGGGGCGAGCAGTACTTC.

The chain carries TRBV10-2 and TRBJ2-7; TRBD2 matches 8 bases. Trimming at V came to 2 bases and at J to 2 bases, leaving 5 bases not matched to a gene. The CDR3 is 15 residues long. CDR1 WSHSY and CDR2 SAAADI come from the germline V gene. The CDR3 region has the DNA TGCGCCAGCAGTGAGATGGCGGGGGGCCCCTACGAGCAGTACTTC. As protein: CASSEMAGGPYEQYF.

This clone was picked up one time. V and J are TRBV9 and TRBJ2-2; a possible D gene is TRBD2 (6 bases). Germline assignment: CDR1 SGDLS and CDR2 YYNGEE. The CDR3 runs to 17 residues. V lost 3 bases and J lost 5, with 20 bases in between. CDR3 protein: CASSAPSARSGTGELFF. The DNA of the CDR3 is TGTGCCAGCAGCGCCCCTAGCGCCCGGTCGGGTACCGGGGAGCTGTTTTTT.

To note about this clone: A read error may produce the germline difference seen at one junction end. This rearrangement joins TRBV30 to TRBJ2-5; the match to TRBD2 covers 7 bases. CDR1 and CDR2 from the germline V gene are GTSNPN and SVGIG (reference sequence). The CDR3 spans 12 residues. CDR3 amino acids: CAWGVGGKTQYF. DNA for the CDR3: TGTGCCTGGGGTGTCGGGGGGAAGACCCAGTACTTC.

The gene calls are TRBV9 and TRBJ2-3, with 7 bases lining up with TRBD1. The CDR3 contains 15 residues. Germline CDR1 SGDLS, CDR2 YYNGEE. Trimming cost V 4 bases and J 0 bases; bases outside gene matches: 5. CDR3 sequence (DNA): TGTGCCAGCAGCTCAGGGGGTTGGAGCACAGATACGCAGTATTTT. Its translation: CASSSGGWSTDTQYF.

The V call is TRBV4-1, the J call TRBJ2-3, with D possibly being TRBD2 (6 bases). Trimming removed 2 bases at V and 4 bases at J, with 13 bases between. The CDR3 is 15 residues long. The germline CDR1 and CDR2 sequences are MGHRA and YSYEKL. CDR3 amino acids: CASSQKYGEADTQYF. In nucleotides, the CDR3 is TGCGCCAGCAGCCAAAAATACGGGGAGGCAGATACGCAGTATTTT.

This chain connects TRBV27 to TRBJ2-7, with 9 bases that match TRBD2. The ends lost 9 bases at V and 2 bases at J; junction bases unmatched: 8. Per the germline V gene, CDR1 is MNHEY and CDR2 is SMNVEV (reference sequence). This CDR3 is 14 amino acids long. The CDR3 DNA sequence: TGTGCCAGTTGGAGCGGGGGGCGGACCTACGAGCAGTACTTC. This codes for CASWSGGRTYEQYF.

This chain links TRBV4-2 with TRBJ2-3, with 10 bases aligning to TRBD2. V dropped 1 base and J dropped 0; count of bases not matched to a gene: 1. Germline lookup yields CDR1 LGHNA and CDR2 YNFKEQ. The CDR3 loop spans 16 amino acids. In nucleotides, the CDR3 is TGTGCCAGCAGCCAAGGAGCGGGGGGGAGCACAGATACGCAGTATTTT. Amino acids: CASSQGAGGSTDTQYF.

V usage is TRBV5-1 and J usage is TRBJ2-5, with TRBD1 identical over 12 bases. The V and J ends lost 0 bases and 5 bases, in that order; junction bases with no gene match: 5. The CDR3 has 16 amino acids. Germline-derived CDR1 and CDR2 are SGHRS and YFSETQ. The CDR3: CASSLGGQGARETQYF. CDR3 bases: TGCGCCAGCAGCTTGGGGGGACAGGGGGCACGGGAGACCCAGTACTTC.

The V and J genes are TRBV4-2 and TRBJ2-5; TRBD2 aligns across 9 bases. CDR1 is LGHNA and CDR2 is YNFKEQ in the germline V gene. The V and J ends lost 0 bases and 3 bases, in that order; junction bases with no gene match: 8. The CDR3 has 17 residues. This chain's CDR3 is CASSQDLGGGAEETQYF. CDR3 sequence (DNA): TGTGCCAGCAGCCAAGATCTTGGCGGGGGGGCCGAAGAGACCCAGTACTTC.

The chain has TRBV7-8 and TRBJ2-5, with D perhaps matching TRBD2 (5 bases). Germline CDR1 and CDR2: SGHVS and FQNEAQ. This CDR3 region has 14 residues. V was trimmed by 5 bases and J by 1 base, leaving 11 bases between them. The CDR3 spells CASSPDWSQETQYF. CDR3 coding DNA: TGTGCCAGCAGCCCGGACTGGAGCCAAGAGACCCAGTACTTC.

The chain combines TRBV5-4 with TRBJ1-2, with D tentatively TRBD1 (5 bases). Germline V gives CDR1 SGHNT, CDR2 YYREEE (reference sequence). The V end was cut by 0 bases, the J end by 4 bases, with 13 bases between. The CDR3 covers 15 residues. The CDR3 here is CASSLETRQGYGYTF. In DNA form, the CDR3 reads TGTGCCAGCAGCTTGGAGACCCGCCAGGGCTATGGCTACACCTTC.

The chain is built from TRBV4-1 and TRBJ2-7; 15 bases match TRBD2. Trimming at V came to 4 bases and at J to 3 bases, leaving 10 bases not matched to a gene. Germline V lookup: CDR1 MGHRA, CDR2 YSYEKL. The CDR3 spans 18 residues. The CDR3 protein is CASSPSGTSGGPLYEQYF. CDR3 coding DNA: TGCGCCAGCAGCCCCTCCGGGACTAGCGGGGGGCCCCTCTACGAGCAGTACTTC.

The genes are TRBV7-9 and TRBJ2-5, with D uncertain. V gave up 5 bases and J gave up 0 bases, with 4 bases separating them. Germline lookup yields CDR1 SEHNR and CDR2 FQNEAQ (reference sequence). CDR3 length: 12 residues. The CDR3 region has the DNA TGTGCCAGCAGCGAGAACCAAGAGACCCAGTACTTC. It specifies CASSENQETQYF.

The chain employs TRBV2 and TRBJ2-2; D is perhaps TRBD2 (5 bases). V lost 6 bases to trimming and J lost 0 bases, with 8 bases between them. This CDR3 is 14 amino acids long. Germline V lookup: CDR1 SNHLY, CDR2 FYNNEI. The CDR3 loop reads CASRGAANTGELFF. DNA of the CDR3: TGTGCCAGCAGGGGAGCCGCGAACACCGGGGAGCTGTTTTTT. Supplemented by reference TRBV2 and TRBJ2-2, the full variable domain reads EPEVTQTPSHQVTQMGQEVILRCVPISNHLYFYWYRQILGQKVEFLVSFYNNEISEKSEIFDDQFSVERPDGSNFTLKIRSTKLEDSAMYFCASRGAANTGELFFGEGSRLTVL.

The rearrangement uses TRBV11-2 and TRBJ1-6; weak D call: TRBD1 (5 bases). The CDR3 has 15 residues. V lost 1 base to trimming and J lost 8 bases, with 12 bases between them. CDR1 and CDR2 from the germline V gene are SGHAT and FQNNGV. The CDR3 DNA sequence: TGTGCCAGCAGCTTAGCTCCAGGGCTTTATTCACCCCTCCACTTT. Translation gives CASSLAPGLYSPLHF.

The rearrangement links TRBV10-3 to TRBJ2-1, with 11 bases that match TRBD2. CDR1 is ENHRY and CDR2 is SYGVKD in the germline V gene. The CDR3 has 18 residues. The ends lost 0 bases at V and 5 bases at J; junction bases unmatched: 9. In DNA form, the CDR3 reads TGTGCCATCAGTGAGTCGTCGTCGCTAGCGGGGGGTCACAATGAGCAGTTCTTC. Translating gives CAISESSSLAGGHNEQFF.

The chain couples TRBV19 to TRBJ2-1, with 12 bases matching TRBD2. The V gene's germline CDR1 is LNHDA and CDR2 SQIVND (reference sequence). The length of the CDR3 is 14 residues. Trimming cost V 5 bases and J 7 bases; bases outside gene matches: 3. The chain's CDR3 is CASSLLAGGNEQFF. For the CDR3, the DNA is TGTGCCAGTAGTTTACTAGCGGGGGGAAATGAGCAGTTCTTC. Based on the CDR3 plus reference TRBV19 and TRBJ2-1, the full variable domain is DGGITQSPKYLFRKEGQNVTLSCEQNLNHDAMYWYRQDPGQGLRLIYYSQIVNDFQKGDIAEGYSVSREKKESFPLTVTSAQKNPTAFYLCASSLLAGGNEQFFGPGTRLTVL.

The chain combines TRBV3-1 (or the pseudogene TRBV3-2) with TRBJ1-4; a possible D gene is TRBD1 (5 bases). Looked up from germline, CDR1 is LGHDT and CDR2 is YNNKEL (reference sequence). The CDR3 is 16 residues long. The ends were cut back, 1 base at V and 10 bases at J, with 19 bases in the middle. The CDR3: CASSQGQTGLHGKLFF. The CDR3 bases are TGTGCCAGCAGCCAAGGACAGACCGGGCTGCATGGAAAACTGTTTTTT.

This chain links TRBV25-1 with TRBJ2-7; D ambiguous. V was clipped by 4 bases and J by 3 bases, with 7 bases between them. This CDR3 has 12 residues. Germline-derived CDR1 and CDR2 are MGHDK and SYGVNS. CDR3 DNA: TGTGCCAGCAGTGCCGGAGACTACGAGCAGTACTTC. Protein: CASSAGDYEQYF.

CDR3 DNA sequence: TGTGCCAGCAGCACATCGGGACAGGGTAGTCGAGGCTACACCTTC. This gives the protein CASSTSGQGSRGYTF. This chain links TRBV11-2 with TRBJ1-2, with 9 nucleotides matching TRBD1. CDR1 and CDR2 from the germline V gene are SGHAT and FQNNGV. CDR3 length: 15 amino acids. The trim removed 5 bases at V and 8 bases at J, leaving 12 bases unmatched.

This chain joins TRBV13 and TRBJ2-1; 10 bases line up with TRBD2. Germline V lookup: CDR1 PRHDT, CDR2 FYEKMQ (reference sequence). J was trimmed by 5 bases and V by 5 bases; bases with no gene match: 21. The CDR3 totals 20 residues. CDR3: CASSPNLLAGGTGPNNEQFF. Here the CDR3 DNA reads TGTGCCAGCAGCCCTAACCTCTTAGCGGGGGGAACCGGACCTAACAATGAGCAGTTCTTC.

This clone was seen only once. This chain connects TRBV29-1 to TRBJ1-2, with 10 bases that match TRBD1. The CDR3 loop spans 13 amino acids. J gave up 1 base and V 8 bases, and 4 bases lay outside the gene matches. Per the germline V gene, CDR1 is SQVTM and CDR2 is ANQGSEA. The CDR3 spells CSIRTGGNYGYTF. In DNA form, the CDR3 reads TGCAGCATCCGGACAGGGGGTAACTATGGCTACACCTTC.

This clone has only a few counts. The chain employs TRBV5-5 and TRBJ2-7; the match to TRBD1 covers 8 bases. Germline loops: CDR1 SGHKS, CDR2 YYEKEE (reference sequence). J lost 6 bases, V lost 4 bases, and 12 bases had no gene match. CDR3 length: 15 residues. In DNA, the CDR3 is TGTGCCAGCAGCACCGGTGGACAGGGTTTTCGCGAGCAGTACTTC. As protein: CASSTGGQGFREQYF.